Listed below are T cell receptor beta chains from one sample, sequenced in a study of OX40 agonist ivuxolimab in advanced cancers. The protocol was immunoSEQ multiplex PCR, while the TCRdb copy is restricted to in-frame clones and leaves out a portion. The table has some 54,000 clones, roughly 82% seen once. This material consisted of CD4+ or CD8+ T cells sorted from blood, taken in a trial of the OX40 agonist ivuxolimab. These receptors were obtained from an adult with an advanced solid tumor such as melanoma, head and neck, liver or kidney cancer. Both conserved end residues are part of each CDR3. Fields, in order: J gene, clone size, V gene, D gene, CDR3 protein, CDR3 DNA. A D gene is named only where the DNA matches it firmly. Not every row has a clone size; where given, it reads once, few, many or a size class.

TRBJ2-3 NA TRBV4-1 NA CASSQDSRGGTDTQYF TGCGCCAGCAGCCAAGATTCCAGGGGGGGCACAGATACGCAGTATTTT
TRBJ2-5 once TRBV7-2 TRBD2 CASSLGTSGSETQYF TGTGCCAGCAGCTTAGGGACTAGCGGGAGTGAGACCCAGTACTTC
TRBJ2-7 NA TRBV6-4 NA CASSEAEEQYF TGTGCCAGCAGTGAAGCCGAGGAGCAGTACTTC
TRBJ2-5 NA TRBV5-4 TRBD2 CASSPQRAGVQETQYF TGTGCCAGCAGCCCTCAACGAGCGGGAGTGCAAGAGACCCAGTACTTC
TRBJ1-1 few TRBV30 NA CAWSVLTEAFF TGTGCCTGGAGTGTACTAACTGAAGCTTTCTTT
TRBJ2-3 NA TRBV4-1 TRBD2 CASSQDLAGAEDTQYF TGCGCCAGCAGCCAAGATTTAGCGGGAGCGGAAGATACGCAGTATTTT
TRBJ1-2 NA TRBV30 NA CAWSVGGDGYTF TGTGCCTGGAGCGTCGGGGGGGACGGCTACACCTTC
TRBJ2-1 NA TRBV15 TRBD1 CATSRAWDRNYANEQFF TGTGCCACCAGCAGAGCCTGGGACAGAAATTATGCCAATGAGCAGTTCTTC
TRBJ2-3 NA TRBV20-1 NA CSAPAWGTQYF TGCAGTGCACCGGCTTGGGGGACGCAGTATTTT
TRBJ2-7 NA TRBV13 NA CASSLAAGRYSYEQYF TGTGCCAGCAGCTTAGCTGCAGGGCGATACTCCTACGAGCAGTACTTC
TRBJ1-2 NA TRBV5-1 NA CASNRGEGSYGYTF TGCGCCAGCAATCGCGGGGAAGGAAGCTATGGCTACACCTTC
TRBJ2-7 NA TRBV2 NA CASSADFFSSYEQCF TGTGCCAGCAGCGCGGACTTCTTTAGCTCCTACGAGCAGTGCTTC
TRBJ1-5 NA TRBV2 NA CASSENRNQPQHF TGTGCCAGCAGTGAAAATAGGAATCAGCCCCAGCATTTT
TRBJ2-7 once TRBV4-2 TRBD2 CASSQDAGTSGSYEQYF TGTGCCAGCAGCCAAGATGCCGGGACTAGCGGTTCCTACGAGCAGTACTTC
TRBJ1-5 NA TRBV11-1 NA CASTPRRRDEDNQPQHF TGTGCCAGCACCCCCCGACGGAGGGATGAGGACAATCAGCCCCAGCATTTT
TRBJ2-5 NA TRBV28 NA CASSPPRVGEVTQYF TGTGCCAGCAGTCCACCCCGGGTGGGGGAAGTGACCCAGTACTTC
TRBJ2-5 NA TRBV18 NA CASSPSLHRGETQYF TGTGCCAGCTCACCATCCCTTCATAGGGGGGAGACCCAGTACTTC
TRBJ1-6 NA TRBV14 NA CASSQVGAYNSPLHF TGTGCCAGCAGCCAAGTAGGCGCCTATAATTCACCCCTCCACTTT
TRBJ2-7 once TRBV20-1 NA CSATDRNEQYF TGCAGTGCTACTGACAGAAACGAGCAGTACTTC
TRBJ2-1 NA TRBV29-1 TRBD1 CSVERTGGSYNEQFF TGCAGCGTTGAAAGGACAGGGGGCTCCTACAATGAGCAGTTCTTC
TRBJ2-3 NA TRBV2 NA CASSVQLSTDTQYF TGTGCCAGCAGTGTTCAGCTTAGCACAGATACGCAGTATTTT
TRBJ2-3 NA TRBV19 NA CASRAGSTRTDTQYF TGTGCCAGTAGGGCAGGGTCGACCCGCACAGATACGCAGTATTTT
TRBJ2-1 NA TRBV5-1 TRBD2 CASGTGLAGGRDEQFF TGCGCCAGCGGTACCGGACTAGCGGGAGGTAGGGATGAGCAGTTCTTC
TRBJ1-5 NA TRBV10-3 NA CAISLTDGDQPQHF TGTGCCATCAGTTTGACTGATGGGGATCAGCCCCAGCATTTT
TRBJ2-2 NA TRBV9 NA CASSVDGGASNTGELFF TGTGCCAGCAGCGTAGACGGTGGGGCATCGAACACCGGGGAGCTGTTTTTT
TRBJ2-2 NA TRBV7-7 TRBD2 CASSSSGANTGELFF TGTGCCAGCAGCAGTAGCGGGGCAAACACCGGGGAGCTGTTTTTT
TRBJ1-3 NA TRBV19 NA CASGAVSSGNTIYF TGTGCCAGTGGGGCCGTGAGCTCTGGAAACACCATATATTTT
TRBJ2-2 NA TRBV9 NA CASSAGPPRVTGELFF TGTGCCAGCAGCGCGGGTCCCCCTAGGGTGACCGGGGAGCTGTTTTTT
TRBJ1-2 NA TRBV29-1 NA CSVSDSRLYGYTF TGCAGCGTTTCGGACAGTCGCCTTTATGGCTACACCTTC
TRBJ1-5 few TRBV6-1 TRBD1 CASRGDRESQPQHF TGTGCCAGCAGGGGGGACAGGGAGAGTCAGCCCCAGCATTTT
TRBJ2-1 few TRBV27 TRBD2 CASSSGTSGSPQQTKQFF TGTGCCAGCAGTTCCGGGACTAGCGGGAGCCCACAACAAACCAAGCAGTTCTTC